This T cell receptor beta chain was sequenced during a study of cytomegalovirus exposure and HLA in healthy donors (dated by TCRdb to between 2016 and 2019). About the study as a whole: An earlier analysis of 587 of the donors reported approximately 290 Gb of sequence data and some 120 million unique TCR beta sequences from 190 million or so T cells. Of the 300 to 500 genotyped donors, 65% to 90% were placed in the genetic ancestry cluster associated with self-reported Caucasian donors. Among 300 to 500 genotyped donors of the cohort, an average of around 220,000 unique TCR beta nucleotide sequences was sequenced per donor, of which 15% to 20% were non-productive. HLA typing included class I and class II loci at four-digit resolution. About 310 gigabases of sequencing data and tens of millions of unique TCR sequences were included in an early release covering about 700 HLA-typed donors. Roughly 5 DR-DQ haplotypes were handled as single units for association and clustering because linkage in the cohort was strong. The study was designed to test whether signatures of past pathogen exposure could be identified by cataloging public T cell receptors. All discovery cohort repertoires had been generated using a single sequencing platform. Rather than drawing on any new phenotypic data, the later analysis identified candidate immune exposures from TCR beta sequences and the way those sequences occurred across donors. The study profiled the T cell repertoires of hundreds of subjects by immunosequencing and related them to cytomegalovirus serostatus. To predict cytomegalovirus infection status, the study combined high-throughput TCR immunosequencing, statistical association of individual TCRs with disease status, and machine learning. In an earlier analysis of 500 to 650 of the donors, high-throughput TCR beta sequencing was used to judge whether each TCR beta V gene segment behaved as functional or pseudogenic. Donor age, sex, ethnicity and CMV serostatus were compiled alongside the repertoire data. Typing coverage varied by locus: roughly 620-630 donors for A, B, C, DRB1 and DQB1; around 560 for DQA1; approximately 610 for DPA1; about 450 for DPB1. A later analysis re-examined previously published TCR beta repertoires from hundreds of donors and added high-resolution HLA genotyping to investigate patterns of TCR occurrence. In a later genetic analysis, genome-wide SNP genotypes for about three fifths of the 666 donors were used, and that subset was treated as a discovery cohort. Along with the roughly 700-subject first cohort, a separate validation cohort of 120 different subjects was used.

Study-level results and caveats: The study gave a list of 150 to 200 TCR beta chains associated with cytomegalovirus. Roughly uniform sequencing depth across donors was assumed in presence/absence analyses, although this assumption may not hold. The sequencing pipeline was judged likely to have produced a cluster of highly shared sequence variants as a technical artifact. In a later analysis, several top co-occurrence clusters were reported to appear linked to parvovirus B19, influenza, CMV and Epstein-Barr virus. Only TCR beta chains were sequenced in this cohort, and the absence of alpha or paired-chain data limited detectable features. A later analysis found that HLA-associated TCR beta chains were more clonally expanded and had lower generation probabilities than equally common non-associated chains. Linkage disequilibrium might explain the correlated functional status among segregating V segments, but an unknown experimental factor could not be excluded. Assigning TCR associations to individual alleles was difficult when HLA alleles, especially DR and DQ, strongly co-occurred. In a later analysis, most CMV-associated TCR beta chains were found to appear HLA-restricted, with HLA associations seemingly driven largely by CMV exposure. Broadly in line with IMGT annotations, most TCR beta V segments showed up in productive rearrangements about 87% or about 30% of the time in an earlier analysis of some 590 of the donors. Because HLA typing was unavailable for some donors at each locus, only the typed subset was used in association tests. The only immune exposure information available for the cohort was CMV serostatus. A later genetic analysis associated a missense DCLRE1C variant with V-gene and J-gene trimming of TCR beta chains, and an independent cohort replicated the association. In vitro tests confirmed that three of the cytomegalovirus-associated TCR beta chains recognize cytomegalovirus antigens. A later analysis associated 17,000 or so TCR beta sequences with specific HLA alleles at a false discovery rate of 0.05. According to a later genetic analysis, donors in an Asian-associated ancestry cluster had fewer N-insertions in productive TCRs than the approximately 650-donor mean. The authors suggested that the approach could potentially be extended to other disease states and immunological phenotypes. Because counts were too low, roughly 17 rarely observed V segments, including chromosome 9 orphons, were left out of the earlier analysis of over 550 of the donors. A further reported finding was that TCR beta sequences accurately predicted the HLA-A and HLA-B alleles for most subjects in the first cohort. In both the original and validation cohorts, the classifier was reported to diagnose cytomegalovirus status with high specificity and sensitivity. Across donors, most TCR sequences were observed very rarely, whereas some public TCRs were present in many individuals. In a later analysis, the rate of TCR association differed among HLA loci, with DRB1 alleles having the most associated TCRs and HLA-C alleles having the fewest.

The cohort was made up of 650 to 700 healthy bone marrow donors. At the time of sampling, all cohort members were nominally healthy, though unrecorded immune exposures were likely present. The donor was CMV seronegative and belonged to the group of more than 300 seronegative cohort members. A peripheral blood sample was collected from each donor, and TCR beta sequencing was performed on peripheral blood mononuclear cells. The Qiagen DNeasy Blood Extraction Kit was used to extract genomic DNA from the blood cell samples. A remark on this clone: The antigen this receptor binds is unknown. Qualities for individual bases were not recorded, and no much larger clone is one base off.

The library was made by the immunoSEQ multiplex PCR assay. The multiplex PCR relied on a mix of 60 forward primers for TCR Vbeta segments and 13 reverse primers for TCR Jbeta segments. The CDR3 region of rearranged TCR beta genes was amplified from genomic DNA by a multiplex PCR assay. Amplified TCR beta libraries were sequenced as 87-base-pair reads on the Illumina HiSeq System. For the original study's pipeline: Across the roughly 700 repertoires, a later analysis counted 80 million or so unique TCR beta chains, 9.5 million to 13 million of which were shared by at least two donors. Raw reads were error-corrected and collapsed into unique sequences with a nearest-neighbor algorithm that merged closely related sequences to remove PCR and sequencing errors. To assign V, D and J gene segments, CDR3 sequences were aligned to IMGT reference sequences. For a sequence to be retained, a match of at least six nucleotides was required to both a V gene segment and a J gene segment. A rearrangement counted as productive if the CDR3 had no stop codons and remained in frame with V and J, and every other rearrangement counted as non-productive. Following IMGT convention, CDR3 was defined as the stretch from the second conserved V-encoded cysteine up to the conserved J-encoded phenylalanine. The earlier analysis of about 610 of the donors excluded sequences that lacked an unambiguous match to a single V gene segment. In an earlier analysis of about 590 of the donors, a V segment was called functional when productive rearrangements were above 56.7%, and segregating when the standard deviation between donors exceeded 5%. A statistical classification framework was built for diagnosing cytomegalovirus status from the catalog of TCR beta chain sequences. In a later analysis, V and J genes were assigned by comparing TCR nucleotide sequences against IMGT/GENE-DB human TR gene sequences. The TCRdist pipeline was used in a later analysis to assign CDR3 sequences and most-parsimonious VDJ recombination scenarios. A later analysis defined each TCR beta chain by its CDR3 amino acid sequence plus V-gene family, and excluded reads lacking a unique V-gene family. To address suspected cross-contamination and a sequencing artifact, a later analysis removed several hundred highly shared, low-generation-probability nucleotide sequences. A later analysis calculated a clonal expansion index for each public chain from normalized within-repertoire ranks of inferred template counts. In a later analysis, generation probabilities were computed using a VDJ recombination model fitted to out-of-frame rearrangements, and the results were checked against IGoR. In a later analysis, TCR-TCR, TCR-HLA and TCR-CMV co-occurrence was scored with hypergeometric tests, and a repertoire-size bias correction was applied to TCR pairs. False discovery rates were estimated in a later analysis by permuting HLA or CMV assignments 20 times. In a later analysis, co-occurring TCRs were grouped using DBSCAN, and TCRdist sequence similarity was added for clustering within HLA-allele-positive subsets. Co-occurrence clustering excluded repertoires with fewer than 30,000 or more than 120,000 public chains, plus five with anomalous nucleotide sharing. TCRdb carries this immuneACCESS record with in-frame sequences only. Its versions omit some clonotypes, under half of them owing to an unresolved V gene in the studies checked, with the rest unexplained. That table is the source of V, J and clone size, and D and trimming were worked out from the DNA. This sample comprises about 160,000 clones, 65% to 85% of them detected only once. The ten largest account for under 1.5% of the sample.

The TCR sequence derives from a man aged 55 to 70 in good health and CMV-seronegative. Sequenced sample: PBMCs.

The CDR3 sequence is CASSYQGSSYNEQFF. Read as DNA, the sequence is TGTGCCAGCAGTTACCAGGGGAGCTCCTACAATGAGCAGTTCTTC. In this chain, TRBV6-5 is recombined with TRBJ2-1; TRBD1 is possibly the D segment (6 matching bases). The CDR3 runs 15 amino acids, cysteine and phenylalanine included. Here the CDR3 DNA is all that survives: 45 bases in frame from base 1. V sheds 2 bases and J sheds 0 bases, leaving 8 bases between their ends. The germline V gene specifies MNHEY as CDR1 and SVGAGI as CDR2.